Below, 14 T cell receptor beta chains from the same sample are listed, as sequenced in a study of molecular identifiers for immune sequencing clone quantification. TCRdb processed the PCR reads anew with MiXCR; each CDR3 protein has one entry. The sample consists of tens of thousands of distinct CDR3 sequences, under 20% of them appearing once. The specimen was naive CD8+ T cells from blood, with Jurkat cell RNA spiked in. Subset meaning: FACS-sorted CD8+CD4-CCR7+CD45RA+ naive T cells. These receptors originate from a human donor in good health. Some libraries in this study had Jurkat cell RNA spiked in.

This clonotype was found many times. The chain's CDR3 is CASSLWLGGEQYF. The CDR3 coding sequence is TGTGCCAGCAGTTTATGGTTAGGGGGCGAGCAGTACTTC. The chain links TRBV27 to TRBJ2-7, with D perhaps matching TRBD1 (6 bases). The length of the CDR3 is 13 residues. Germline CDR1 reads MNHEY; CDR2 reads SMNVEV (reference sequence). Deletions cut 1 base from V and 6 bases from J, with 10 bases between.

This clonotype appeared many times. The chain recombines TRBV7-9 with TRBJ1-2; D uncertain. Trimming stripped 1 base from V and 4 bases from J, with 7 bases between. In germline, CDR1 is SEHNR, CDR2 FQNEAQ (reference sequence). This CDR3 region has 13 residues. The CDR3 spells CASSLGGVYGYTF. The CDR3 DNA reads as TGTGCCAGCAGCTTAGGGGGAGTCTATGGCTACACCTTC.

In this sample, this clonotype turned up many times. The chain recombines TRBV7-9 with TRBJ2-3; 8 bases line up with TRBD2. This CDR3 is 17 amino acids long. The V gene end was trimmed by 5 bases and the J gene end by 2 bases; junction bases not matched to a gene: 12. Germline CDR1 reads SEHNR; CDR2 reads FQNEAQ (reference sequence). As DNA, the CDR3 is TGTGCCAGCAGCCTCCCCCAGCGGGAGAAGTCCACAGATACGCAGTATTTT. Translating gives CASSLPQREKSTDTQYF.

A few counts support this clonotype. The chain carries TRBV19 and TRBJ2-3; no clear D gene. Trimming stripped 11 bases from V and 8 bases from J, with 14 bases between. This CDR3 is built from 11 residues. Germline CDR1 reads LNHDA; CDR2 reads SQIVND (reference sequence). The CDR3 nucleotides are TGTGCCGGAGTGTGTGATGCTACGCAGTATTTT. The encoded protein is CAGVCDATQYF.

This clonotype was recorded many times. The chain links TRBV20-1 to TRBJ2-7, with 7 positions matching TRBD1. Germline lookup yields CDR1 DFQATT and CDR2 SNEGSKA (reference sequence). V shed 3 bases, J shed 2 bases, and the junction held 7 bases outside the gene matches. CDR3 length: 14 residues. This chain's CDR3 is CSARYLDRAYEQYF. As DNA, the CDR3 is TGCAGTGCTAGGTACCTTGACAGGGCCTACGAGCAGTACTTC.

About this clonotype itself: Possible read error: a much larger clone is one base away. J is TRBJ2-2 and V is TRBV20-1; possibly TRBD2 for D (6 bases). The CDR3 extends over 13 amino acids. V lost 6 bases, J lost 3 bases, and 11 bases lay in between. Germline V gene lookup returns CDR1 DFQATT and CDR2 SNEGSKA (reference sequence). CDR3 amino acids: CSATGGDTGELFF. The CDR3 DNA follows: TGCAGTGCAACTGGCGGGGACACCGGGGAGCTGTTTTTT.

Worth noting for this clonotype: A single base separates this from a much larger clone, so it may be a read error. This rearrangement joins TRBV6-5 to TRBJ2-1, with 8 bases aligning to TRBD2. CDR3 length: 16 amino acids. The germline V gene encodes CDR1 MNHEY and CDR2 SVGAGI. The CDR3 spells CASSYPPGGAGDEQSF. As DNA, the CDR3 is TGTGCCAGCAGTTACCCACCGGGGGGGGCGGGGGATGAGCAGTCCTTC.

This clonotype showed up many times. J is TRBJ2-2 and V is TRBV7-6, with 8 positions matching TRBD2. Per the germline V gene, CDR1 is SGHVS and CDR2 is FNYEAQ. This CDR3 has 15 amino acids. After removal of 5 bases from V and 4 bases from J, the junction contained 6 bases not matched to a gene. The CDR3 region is CASSPSAGVTGELFF. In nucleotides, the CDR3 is TGTGCCAGCAGCCCGTCAGCGGGAGTCACCGGGGAGCTGTTTTTT.

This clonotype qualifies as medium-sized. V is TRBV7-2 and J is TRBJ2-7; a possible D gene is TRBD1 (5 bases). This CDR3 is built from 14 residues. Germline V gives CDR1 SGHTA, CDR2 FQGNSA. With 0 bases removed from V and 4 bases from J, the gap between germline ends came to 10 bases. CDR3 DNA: TGTGCCAGCAGCTTAGCGGGGCCTGGGTACGAGCAGTACTTC. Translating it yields CASSLAGPGYEQYF.

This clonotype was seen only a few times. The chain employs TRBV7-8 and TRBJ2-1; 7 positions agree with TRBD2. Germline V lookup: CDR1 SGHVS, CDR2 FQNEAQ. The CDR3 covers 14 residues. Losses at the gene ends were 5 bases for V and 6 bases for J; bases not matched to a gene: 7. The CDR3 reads CASSPGSGGNEQFF. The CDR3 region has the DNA TGTGCCAGCAGCCCCGGTTCGGGGGGCAATGAGCAGTTCTTC.

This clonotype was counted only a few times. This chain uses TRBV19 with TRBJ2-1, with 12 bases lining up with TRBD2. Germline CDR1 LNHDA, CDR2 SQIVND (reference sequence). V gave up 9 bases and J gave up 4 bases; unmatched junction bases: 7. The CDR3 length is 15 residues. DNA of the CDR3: TGTGCCAGCCAGAGGACTAGCGGGAATTACAATGAGCAGTTCTTC. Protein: CASQRTSGNYNEQFF.

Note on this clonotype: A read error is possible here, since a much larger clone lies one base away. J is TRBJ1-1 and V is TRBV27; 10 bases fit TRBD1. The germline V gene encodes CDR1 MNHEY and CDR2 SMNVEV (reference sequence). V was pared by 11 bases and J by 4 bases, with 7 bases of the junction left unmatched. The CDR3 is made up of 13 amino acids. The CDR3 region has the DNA TGTGCCGGCGGGGGGACAGGGGCCACTGAAGCTTTCTTT. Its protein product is CAGGGTGATEAFF.

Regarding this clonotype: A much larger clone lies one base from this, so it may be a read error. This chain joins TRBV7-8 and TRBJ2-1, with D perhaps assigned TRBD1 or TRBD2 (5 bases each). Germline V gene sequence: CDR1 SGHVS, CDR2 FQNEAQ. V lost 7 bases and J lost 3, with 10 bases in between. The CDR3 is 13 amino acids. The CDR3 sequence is CASTGRLYNEQFF. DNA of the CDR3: TGTGCCAGCACAGGGAGACTCTACAATGAGCAGTTCTTC.

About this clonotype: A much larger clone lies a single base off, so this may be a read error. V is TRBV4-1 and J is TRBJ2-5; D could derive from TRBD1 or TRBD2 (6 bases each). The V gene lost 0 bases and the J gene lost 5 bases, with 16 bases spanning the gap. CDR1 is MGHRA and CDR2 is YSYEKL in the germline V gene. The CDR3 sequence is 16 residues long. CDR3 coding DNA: TGCGCCAGCAGCCAAGAGGGGGGCGCCGAAGGTGAGACCCAGTACTTC. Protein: CASSQEGGAEGETQYF.